One sample yielded the 2 T cell receptor beta chains listed below, sequenced in a study of post-analysis software for immune sequencing data. Regarding the study as a whole: TRBV5-6, TRBV5-1 and TRBV20-1 belonged to a set of a handful of TRBV segments that were more frequent in patients than controls.

Their target antigens are unknown. Incorporated into the TCR beta cDNA libraries were unique molecular identifiers, which served to reduce PCR and sequencing biases. TCRdb re-derived calls from the PCR reads in MiXCR, one entry per CDR3 protein. The repertoire includes about 400,000 distinct CDR3 sequences, approximately 38% of them detected once, and about an eighth sits in the top ten. Sequencing was carried out using blood. These receptors were obtained from a girl under 18 with multiple sclerosis.

This chain joins TRBV4-3 and TRBJ1-2; D not certain. V was trimmed by 0 bases and J by 4 bases, leaving 6 bases between them. The CDR3 is 13 amino acids. The germline gives CDR1 LGHNA, CDR2 YSLEER. The CDR3: CASSQDPFYGYTF. The CDR3 DNA sequence: TGCGCCAGCAGCCAAGATCCTTTCTATGGCTACACCTTC.

This clonotype was counted a few times. This rearrangement joins TRBV10-3 to TRBJ2-7, with 7 positions matching TRBD1. Germline V gene lookup returns CDR1 ENHRY and CDR2 SYGVKD. V was clipped by 6 bases and J by 1 base; unmatched bases: 3. This CDR3 comprises 13 residues. CDR3 loop: CAIRGTASYEQYF. CDR3 bases: TGTGCCATCAGGGGGACAGCATCCTACGAGCAGTACTTC.